Below, one T cell receptor (beta chain) is given with its context. V was cut by 0 bases and J by 8 bases, with 13 bases left in between. CDR1 MNHEY and CDR2 SVGAGI come from the germline V gene. The CDR3 totals 14 residues. The record originates from a study of chemoradiotherapy in HPV16-positive cancers. Clones were read by immunoSEQ multiplex PCR, and TCRdb kept only the in-frame ones, dropping some. Seen here are around 16,000 clones, 60% to 85% observed once, and the top ten hold 1.3%. This chain connects TRBV6-5 to TRBJ1-2; D remains unclear. This TCR came from a human donor with HPV-associated anogenital cancer. The sample was collected from a patient who underwent chemoradiotherapy. CDR3 nucleotide sequence: TGTGCCAGCAGTTACTCGAACCCCCGCAGGGGCTACACCTTC. Its protein is CASSYSNPRRGYTF.